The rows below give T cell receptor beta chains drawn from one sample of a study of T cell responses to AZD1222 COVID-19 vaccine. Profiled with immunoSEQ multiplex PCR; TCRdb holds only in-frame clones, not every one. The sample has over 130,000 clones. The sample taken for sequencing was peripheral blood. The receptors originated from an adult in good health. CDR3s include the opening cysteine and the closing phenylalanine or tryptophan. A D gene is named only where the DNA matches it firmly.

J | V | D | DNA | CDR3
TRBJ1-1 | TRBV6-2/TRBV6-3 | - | TGTGCCAGCAGTTGGCAGACACACGACATCATGAACACTGAAGCTTTCTTT | CASSWQTHDIMNTEAFF
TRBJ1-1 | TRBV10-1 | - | TGCGCCAGGAAGATTCGGGGGCAAACCATGAACACTGAAGCTTTCTTT | CARKIRGQTMNTEAFF
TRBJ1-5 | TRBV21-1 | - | - | CASSQWGQGICNQPQHF
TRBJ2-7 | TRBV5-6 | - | TGTGCCAGCAGCCCTTTGGGTTCCTACGAGCAGTACTTC | CASSPLGSYEQYF
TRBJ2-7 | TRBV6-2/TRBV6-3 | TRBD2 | TGTGCCAGCAGCCCCCGACTAGCGGGGGGGCCCTACGAGCAGTACTTC | CASSPRLAGGPYEQYF
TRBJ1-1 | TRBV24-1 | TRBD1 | TGTGCCACCAGTGATTTGCTAGGGGGCGACACTGAAGCTTTCTTT | CATSDLLGGDTEAFF
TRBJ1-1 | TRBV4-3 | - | TGCGCCAGCAGCCAATCCCGGGGCTTGAACACTGAAGCTTTCTTT | CASSQSRGLNTEAFF
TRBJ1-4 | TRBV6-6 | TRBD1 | TGTGCCAGCAGTTCGGCAGGGGGTGAAAAACTGTTTTTT | CASSSAGGEKLFF
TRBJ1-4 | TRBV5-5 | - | TGTGCCAGCAGCTTGGACCCCCTTGAAAAACTGTTTTTT | CASSLDPLEKLFF
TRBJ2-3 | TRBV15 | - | TGTGCCACCAGCACAGATCAGCGGCGCACAGATACGCAGTATTTT | CATSTDQRRTDTQYF
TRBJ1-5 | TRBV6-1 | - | TGTGCCAGCAGTGAAAAAGGTATGCGGACAGATTATAGCAATCAGCCCCAGCATTTT | CASSEKGMRTDYSNQPQHF
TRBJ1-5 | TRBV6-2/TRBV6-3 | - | TGTGCCAGCAGTTGGGGGACCAGCGGAGAGACCCAGCATTTT | CASSWGTSGETQHF
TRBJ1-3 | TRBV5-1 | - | TGCGCCAGCAGCTTGGCCGGAACAGGACCAGGTTCTGGAAACACCATATATTTT | CASSLAGTGPGSGNTIYF
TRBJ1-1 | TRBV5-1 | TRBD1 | TGCGCCAGCAGCTCTCAAAGTTCAGGGGGCGTCTGGATGAACACTGAAGCTTTCTTT | CASSSQSSGGVWMNTEAFF
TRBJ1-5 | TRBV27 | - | TGTGCCAGCAGTTTTGGGGGGGCTCGCAATCAGCCCCAGCATTTT | CASSFGGARNQPQHF
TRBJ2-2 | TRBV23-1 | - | TGCGCCAGCAGTCAGGACACTGCGACGAACACCGGGGAGCTGTTTTTT | CASSQDTATNTGELFF
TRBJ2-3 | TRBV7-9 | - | TGTGCCAGCAGCCACCCCTGGGGCCCCACAGATACGCAGTATTTT | CASSHPWGPTDTQYF
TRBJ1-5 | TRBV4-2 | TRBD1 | TGTGCCAGCAGCCATAGATTAAGTTTCACAGGGGGCTTAAAGAGCAATCAGCCCCAGCATTTT | CASSHRLSFTGGLKSNQPQHF
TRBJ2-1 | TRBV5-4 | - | TGTGCCAGCAGCTTGGTGGGCAGGGCCAAATTCGGCGAGCAGTTCTTC | CASSLVGRAKFGEQFF
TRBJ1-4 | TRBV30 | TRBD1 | TGTGCCAGACAGGGGGCCGGGAACAGAGTGTTTTTT | CARQGAGNRVFF
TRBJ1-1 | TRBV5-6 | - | TGTGCCAGCAGCTTTAGGAGTTGGGAAGCTTTCTTT | CASSFRSWEAFF
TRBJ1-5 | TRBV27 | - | TGTGCCAGCGGCCGGACCAATCAGCCCCAGCATTTT | CASGRTNQPQHF
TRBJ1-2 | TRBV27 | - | TGTGCCAGCAGCCCCGGATACGCGGGGGGGGCCCTTAACTATGGCTACACCTTC | CASSPGYAGGALNYGYTF
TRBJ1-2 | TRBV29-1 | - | TGCAGCGTTGAAGAGGGGGGGGCGGAAGGCTACACCTTC | CSVEEGGAEGYTF
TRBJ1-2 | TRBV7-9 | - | TGTGCCAGCAGCTCTTTTACCCCAAACTATGGCTACACCTTC | CASSSFTPNYGYTF
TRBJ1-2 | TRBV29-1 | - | TGCAGCGTTGAAGACGAACAGGGTGGTTTGGGAGGCTACACCTTC | CSVEDEQGGLGGYTF
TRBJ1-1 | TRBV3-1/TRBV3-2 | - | TGTGCCAGCAGCCACCTTGGGACTGCGAACACTGAAGCTTTCTTT | CASSHLGTANTEAFF
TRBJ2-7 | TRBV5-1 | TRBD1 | TGCGCCAGCAGCTCCCGGGACAGGGAAGGAGGCGAGCAGTACTTC | CASSSRDREGGEQYF
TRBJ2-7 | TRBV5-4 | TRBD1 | TGTGCCAGCAGCTTAGGACAGGGGGTAAATGGCGAGCAGTACTTC | CASSLGQGVNGEQYF
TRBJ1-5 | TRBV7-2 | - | TGTGCCAGCAGCTTAGTACCGCCCAATCAGCCCCAGCATTTT | CASSLVPPNQPQHF
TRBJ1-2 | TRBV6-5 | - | TGTGCCAGCAACGCGGGCTATGGCTACACCTTC | CASNAGYGYTF
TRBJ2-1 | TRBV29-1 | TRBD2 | TGCAGCGTTCAGGGCGGGGGATACAATGAGCAGTTCTTC | CSVQGGGYNEQFF
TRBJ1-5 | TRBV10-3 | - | TGTGCCGCGACGGAGGGGTCAAACAGCAATCAGCCCCAGCATTTT | CAATEGSNSNQPQHF
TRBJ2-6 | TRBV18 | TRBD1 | TGTGCCAGCTCATCCCTAGGACAGGGGACCAATCGGGCCAACGTCCTGACTTTC | CASSSLGQGTNRANVLTF
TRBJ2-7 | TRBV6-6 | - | TGTGCCAGCAGTAGACAGGACTACGAGCAGTACTTC | CASSRQDYEQYF
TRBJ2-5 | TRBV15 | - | TGTGCCACCAGCAGCATCGGAGAGACCCAGTACTTC | CATSSIGETQYF
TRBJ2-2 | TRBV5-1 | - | TGCGCCAGCAGCTTGGCTGAGAACACCGGGGAGCTGTTTTTT | CASSLAENTGELFF
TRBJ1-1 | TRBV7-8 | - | TGTGCCAGCAGCTTAGGGCCACCGTCCATTGAAGCTTTCTTT | CASSLGPPSIEAFF
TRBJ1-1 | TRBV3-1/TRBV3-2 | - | TGTGCCAGCAGCCCCTCACTAGGGAACACTGAAGCTTTCTTT | CASSPSLGNTEAFF
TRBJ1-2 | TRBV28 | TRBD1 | TGTGCCAGCAGTTTAGGGACAGGGGCTAGAGGCTATGGCTACACCTTC | CASSLGTGARGYGYTF
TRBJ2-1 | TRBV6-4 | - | TGTGCCAGCAGTGACTCCTGGGGCGAGCAGTTCTTC | CASSDSWGEQFF
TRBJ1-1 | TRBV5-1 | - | TGCGCCAGCAGCTCCGACTTGAACACTGAAGCTTTCTTT | CASSSDLNTEAFF
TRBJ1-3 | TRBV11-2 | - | TGTGCCAGCAGCTTAGACAGAAACACCATATATTTT | CASSLDRNTIYF
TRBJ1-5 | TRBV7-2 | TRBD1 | TGTGCCAGCAGCTTAACTCTCGGACAGGGGCTGAAGCCCCAGCATTTT | CASSLTLGQGLKPQHF
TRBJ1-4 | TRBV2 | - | TGTGCCAGCTCACGAGGGGGGGGTGTTGAAAAACTGTTTTTT | CASSRGGGVEKLFF
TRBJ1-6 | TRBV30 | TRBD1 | TGTGCCTGGCGACAGGGAAACTATAATTCACCCCTCCACTTT | CAWRQGNYNSPLHF
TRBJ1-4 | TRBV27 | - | TGTGCCAGCAGTTTAGTTTCAGGGTCGGGTGAAAAACTGTTTTTT | CASSLVSGSGEKLFF
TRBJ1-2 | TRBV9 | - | TGTGCCAGCAGCGTAGGGCAGGGGCAAAGAGCTAACTATGGCTACACCTTC | CASSVGQGQRANYGYTF
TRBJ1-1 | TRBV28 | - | TGTGCCAGCAGTTTGGGGTTTCGGGGGTCTGTCACTGAAGCTTTCTTT | CASSLGFRGSVTEAFF
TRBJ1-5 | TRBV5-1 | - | TGCGCCAGCAGCTTGGCAGGGTCCAGCAATCAGCCCCAGCATTTT | CASSLAGSSNQPQHF
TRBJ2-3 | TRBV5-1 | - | TGCGCCAGCAGCCCAAGGGGGGATACGCAGTATTTT | CASSPRGDTQYF
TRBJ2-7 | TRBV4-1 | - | TGCGCCAGCAGCCTTCCCAAATCCCCCACCCAGGGGACCTACGAGCAGTACTTC | CASSLPKSPTQGTYEQYF
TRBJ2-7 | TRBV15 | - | TGTGCCACCAGCAGAGATCGAGGGGAGATGGAGCAGTACTTC | CATSRDRGEMEQYF
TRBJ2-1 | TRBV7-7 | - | TGTGCCAGCAGCTTAGGACAGGGGAGGGTCAATGAGCAGTTCTTC | CASSLGQGRVNEQFF